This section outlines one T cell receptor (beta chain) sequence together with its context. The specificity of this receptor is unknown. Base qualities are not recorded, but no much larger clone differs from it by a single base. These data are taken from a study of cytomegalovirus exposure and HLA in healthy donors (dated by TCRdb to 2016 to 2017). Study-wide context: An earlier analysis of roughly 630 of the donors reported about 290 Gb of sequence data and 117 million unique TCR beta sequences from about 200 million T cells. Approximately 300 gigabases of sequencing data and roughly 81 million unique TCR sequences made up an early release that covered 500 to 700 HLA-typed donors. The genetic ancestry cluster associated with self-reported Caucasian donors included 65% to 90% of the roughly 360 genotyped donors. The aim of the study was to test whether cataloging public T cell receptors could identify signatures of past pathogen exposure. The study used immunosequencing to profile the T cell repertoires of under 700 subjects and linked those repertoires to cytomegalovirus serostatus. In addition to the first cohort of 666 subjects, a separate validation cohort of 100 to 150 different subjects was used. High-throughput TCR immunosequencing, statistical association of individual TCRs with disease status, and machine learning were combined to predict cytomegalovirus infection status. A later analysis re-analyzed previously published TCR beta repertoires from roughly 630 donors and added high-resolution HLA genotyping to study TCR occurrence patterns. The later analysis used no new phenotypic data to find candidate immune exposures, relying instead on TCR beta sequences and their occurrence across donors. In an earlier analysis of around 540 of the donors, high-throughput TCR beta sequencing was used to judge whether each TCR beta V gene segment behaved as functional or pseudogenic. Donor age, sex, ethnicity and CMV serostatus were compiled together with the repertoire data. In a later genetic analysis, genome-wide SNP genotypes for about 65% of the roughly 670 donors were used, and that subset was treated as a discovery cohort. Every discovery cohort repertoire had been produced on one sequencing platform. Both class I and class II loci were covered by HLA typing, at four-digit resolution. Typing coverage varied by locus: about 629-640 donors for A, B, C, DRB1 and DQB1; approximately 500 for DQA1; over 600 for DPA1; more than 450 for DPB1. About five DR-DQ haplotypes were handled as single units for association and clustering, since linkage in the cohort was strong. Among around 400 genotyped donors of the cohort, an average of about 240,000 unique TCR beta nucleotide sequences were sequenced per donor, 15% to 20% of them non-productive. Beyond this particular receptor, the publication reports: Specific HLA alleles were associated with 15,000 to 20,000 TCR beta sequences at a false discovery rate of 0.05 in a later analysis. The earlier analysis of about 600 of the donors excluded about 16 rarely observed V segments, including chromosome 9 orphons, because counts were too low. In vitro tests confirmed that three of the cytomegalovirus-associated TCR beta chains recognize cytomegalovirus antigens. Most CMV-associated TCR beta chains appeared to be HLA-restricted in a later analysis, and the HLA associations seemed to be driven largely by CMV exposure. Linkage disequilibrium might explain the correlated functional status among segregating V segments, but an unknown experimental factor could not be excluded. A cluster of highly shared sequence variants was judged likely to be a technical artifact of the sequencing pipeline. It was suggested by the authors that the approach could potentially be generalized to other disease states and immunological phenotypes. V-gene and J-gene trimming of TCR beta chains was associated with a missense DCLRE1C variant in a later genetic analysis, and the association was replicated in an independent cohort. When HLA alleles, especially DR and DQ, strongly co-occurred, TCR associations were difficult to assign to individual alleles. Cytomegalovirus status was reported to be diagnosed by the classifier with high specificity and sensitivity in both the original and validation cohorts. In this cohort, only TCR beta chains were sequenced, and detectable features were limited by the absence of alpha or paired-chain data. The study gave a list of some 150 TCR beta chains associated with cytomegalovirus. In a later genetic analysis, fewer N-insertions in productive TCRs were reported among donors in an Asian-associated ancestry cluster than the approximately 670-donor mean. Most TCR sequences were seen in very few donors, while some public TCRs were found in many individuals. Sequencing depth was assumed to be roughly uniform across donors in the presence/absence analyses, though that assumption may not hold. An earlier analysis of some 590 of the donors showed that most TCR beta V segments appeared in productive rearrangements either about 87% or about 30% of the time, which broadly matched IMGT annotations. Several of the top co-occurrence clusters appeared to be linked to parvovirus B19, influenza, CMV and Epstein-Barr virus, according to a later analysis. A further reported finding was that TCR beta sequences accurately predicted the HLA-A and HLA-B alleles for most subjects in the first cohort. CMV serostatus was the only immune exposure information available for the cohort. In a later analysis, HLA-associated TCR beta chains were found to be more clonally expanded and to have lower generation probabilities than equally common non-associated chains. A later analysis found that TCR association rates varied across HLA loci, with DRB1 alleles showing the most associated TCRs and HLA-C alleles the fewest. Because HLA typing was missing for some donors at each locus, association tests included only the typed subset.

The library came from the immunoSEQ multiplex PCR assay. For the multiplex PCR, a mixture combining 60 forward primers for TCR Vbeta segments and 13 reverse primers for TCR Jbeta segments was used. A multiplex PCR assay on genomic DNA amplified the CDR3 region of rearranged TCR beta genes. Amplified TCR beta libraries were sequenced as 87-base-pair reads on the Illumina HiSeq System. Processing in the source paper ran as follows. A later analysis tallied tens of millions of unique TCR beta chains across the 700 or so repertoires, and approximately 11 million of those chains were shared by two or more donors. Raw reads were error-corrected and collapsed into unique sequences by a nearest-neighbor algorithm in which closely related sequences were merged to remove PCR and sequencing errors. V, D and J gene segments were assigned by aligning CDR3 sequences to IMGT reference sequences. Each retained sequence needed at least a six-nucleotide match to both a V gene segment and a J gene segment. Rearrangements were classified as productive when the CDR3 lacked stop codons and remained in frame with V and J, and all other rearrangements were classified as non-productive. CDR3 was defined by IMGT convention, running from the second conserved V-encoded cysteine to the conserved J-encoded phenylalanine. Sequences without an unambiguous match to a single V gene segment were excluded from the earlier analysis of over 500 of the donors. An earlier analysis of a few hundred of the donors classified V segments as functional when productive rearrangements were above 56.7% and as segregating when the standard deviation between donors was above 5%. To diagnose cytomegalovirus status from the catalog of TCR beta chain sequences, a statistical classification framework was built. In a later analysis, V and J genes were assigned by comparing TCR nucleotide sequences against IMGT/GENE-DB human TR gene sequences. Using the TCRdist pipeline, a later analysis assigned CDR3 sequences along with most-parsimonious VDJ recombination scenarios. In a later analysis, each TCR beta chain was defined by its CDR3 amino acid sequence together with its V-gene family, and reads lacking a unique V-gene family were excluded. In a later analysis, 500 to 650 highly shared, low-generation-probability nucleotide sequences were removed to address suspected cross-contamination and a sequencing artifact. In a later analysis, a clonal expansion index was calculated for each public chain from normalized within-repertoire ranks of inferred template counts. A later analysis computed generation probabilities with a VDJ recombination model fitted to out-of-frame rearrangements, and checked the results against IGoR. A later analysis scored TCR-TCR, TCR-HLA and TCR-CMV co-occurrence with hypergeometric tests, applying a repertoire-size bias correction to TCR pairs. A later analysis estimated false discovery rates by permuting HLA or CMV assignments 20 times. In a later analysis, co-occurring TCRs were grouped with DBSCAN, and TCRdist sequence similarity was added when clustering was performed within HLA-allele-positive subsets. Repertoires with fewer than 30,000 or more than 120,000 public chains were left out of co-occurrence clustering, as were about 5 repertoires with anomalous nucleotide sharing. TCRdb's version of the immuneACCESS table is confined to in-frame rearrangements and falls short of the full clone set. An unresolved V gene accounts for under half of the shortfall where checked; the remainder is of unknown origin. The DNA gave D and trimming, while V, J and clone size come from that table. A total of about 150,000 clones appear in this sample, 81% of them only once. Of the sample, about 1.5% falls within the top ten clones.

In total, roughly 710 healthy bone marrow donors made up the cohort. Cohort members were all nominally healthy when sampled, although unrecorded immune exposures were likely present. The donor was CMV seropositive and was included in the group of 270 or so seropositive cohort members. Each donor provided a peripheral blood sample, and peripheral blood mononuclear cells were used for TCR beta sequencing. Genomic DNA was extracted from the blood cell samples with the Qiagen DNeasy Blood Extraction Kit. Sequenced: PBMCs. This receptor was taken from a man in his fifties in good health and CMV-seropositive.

The sequenced DNA is TGTGCCAGCAGCCCTCTAGCGGGGGGAATCACAGATACGCAGTATTTT. The encoded protein is CASSPLAGGITDTQYF. The chain couples TRBV7-8 to TRBJ2-3; 11 central nucleotides agree with TRBD2. Via the germline V gene, CDR1 is SGHVS and CDR2 FQNEAQ. The germline V end is reduced by 5 bases and the J end by 2 bases; junction bases left unmatched: 6. The CDR3 measures 16 amino acids from cysteine to phenylalanine. The read is trimmed to its CDR3 DNA, 48 bases read in frame from base 1.